The rows below give T cell receptor beta chains drawn from one sample of a study of T cell responses to AZD1222 COVID-19 vaccine. Assay used: immunoSEQ multiplex PCR; TCRdb lists only in-frame clones, some missing. Of more than 85,000 clones in the sample, around nine tenths were seen once. The specimen comprised peripheral blood, sampled on day 0 of AZD1222 vaccination. The receptors were sampled from an adult in good health. Each CDR3 is given with its conserved first and last residue. Fields, in order: clone size, D gene, V gene, J gene, CDR3 protein, CDR3 DNA. The D gene is left open where the match is weak. A row's size may be missing; if present it is once, few, many or a size class.

NA,TRBD1,TRBV6-6,TRBJ1-1,CASSYGTGTGGNEAFF,TGTGCCAGCAGTTACGGGACAGGGACAGGGGGCAATGAAGCTTTCTTT
NA,TRBD2,TRBV24-1,TRBJ2-2,CATSDPGTSGIRNTGELFF,TGTGCCACCAGTGACCCCGGGACTAGCGGGATCCGGAACACCGGGGAGCTGTTTTTT
NA,TRBD1,TRBV27,TRBJ1-1,CASRAPGQGHTEAFF,TGTGCCAGCAGAGCCCCGGGACAGGGCCACACTGAAGCTTTCTTT
NA,NA,TRBV19,TRBJ1-5,CASRMTRSFNQPQHF,TGTGCCAGTAGAATGACCCGCTCCTTTAATCAGCCCCAGCATTTT
NA,NA,TRBV6-5,TRBJ1-1,CASSQGRNTEAFF,TGTGCCAGCAGTCAGGGGAGGAACACTGAAGCTTTCTTT
NA,NA,TRBV10-3,TRBJ2-3,CAISLSGGVADTQYF,TGTGCCATCAGTCTGAGCGGAGGAGTCGCAGATACGCAGTATTTT
once,NA,TRBV12-3/TRBV12-4,TRBJ2-7,CASSFGLYEQYF,TGTGCCAGCAGTTTCGGTCTTTACGAGCAGTACTTC
NA,TRBD1,TRBV28,TRBJ1-3,CASSRGGQGISGNTIYF,TGTGCCAGCAGCCGAGGGGGACAGGGAATCTCTGGAAACACCATATATTTT
NA,NA,TRBV5-4,TRBJ2-7,CASSSGTTIYEQYF,TGTGCCAGCAGTTCCGGGACCACGATTTACGAGCAGTACTTC
few,NA,TRBV5-1,TRBJ2-7,CASSLAESYEQYF,TGCGCCAGCAGCTTGGCGGAATCCTACGAGCAGTACTTC
NA,TRBD2,TRBV4-3,TRBJ2-1,CASSPGLAGRNEQFF,TGCGCCAGCAGCCCGGGACTAGCGGGGAGAAATGAGCAGTTCTTC
NA,NA,TRBV18,TRBJ2-7,CASSPPGLRGQGYEQYF,TGTGCCAGCTCACCACCGGGTTTGAGAGGGCAGGGCTACGAGCAGTACTTC
NA,TRBD1,TRBV19,TRBJ2-7,CASSIRDRGPYEQYF,TGTGCCAGTAGTATCCGGGACAGGGGCCCCTACGAGCAGTACTTC
NA,TRBD1,TRBV6-1,TRBJ1-1,CASSDQGGDTEAFF,TGTGCCAGCAGTGACCAGGGGGGAGACACTGAAGCTTTCTTT
NA,TRBD1,TRBV19,TRBJ2-7,CASSTVDRAEQYF,TGTGCCAGTAGTACCGTAGACAGGGCCGAGCAGTACTTC
NA,NA,TRBV28,TRBJ2-3,CASSPPSRGITDTQYF,TGTGCCAGCAGTCCTCCTTCACGGGGGATCACAGATACGCAGTATTTT
NA,TRBD1,TRBV5-1,TRBJ2-7,CASSWDSSYEQYF,TGCGCCAGCAGCTGGGACAGTTCCTACGAGCAGTACTTC
NA,NA,TRBV4-1,TRBJ2-1,CASSQERALVPPSNEQFF,TGCGCCAGCAGCCAAGAACGGGCGCTGGTCCCTCCTTCCAATGAGCAGTTCTTC
NA,NA,TRBV5-1,TRBJ2-7,CASSSPGSISEQYF,TGCGCCAGCAGCTCACCCGGCTCTATTTCCGAGCAGTACTTC
NA,NA,TRBV19,TRBJ1-2,CASKEAPGGGYTF,TGTGCCAGTAAGGAGGCTCCTGGGGGTGGCTACACCTTC
once,NA,TRBV28,TRBJ2-7,CASSSGPGSSYEQYF,TGTGCCAGCAGTTCCGGGCCAGGGAGCTCCTACGAGCAGTACTTC
NA,NA,TRBV6-5,TRBJ1-1,CASSRTRDTEAFF,TGTGCCAGCAGTCGGACGAGGGACACTGAAGCTTTCTTT
NA,NA,TRBV7-2,TRBJ2-5,CASSLSGSGQGTQYF,TGTGCCAGCAGCCTCTCCGGGAGCGGGCAGGGGACCCAGTACTTC
NA,TRBD1,TRBV19,TRBJ1-1,CASSLRDRANTEAFF,TGTGCCAGTAGTCTCCGGGACAGGGCCAACACTGAAGCTTTCTTT
NA,TRBD1,TRBV24-1,TRBJ2-1,CATSETGVTYNEQFF,TGTGCCACCAGTGAGACAGGGGTGACCTACAATGAGCAGTTCTTC